Listed here is a single TCR beta chain. This clonotype was counted many times. Its antigen is currently not known. No base-level quality is on record; no much larger clone is a single base apart. These data belong to a study of CD8+CD57+ T cells in acquired aplastic anemia (dated by TCRdb to 2017 to 2018). About the study as a whole: A mean of approximately 3 ug of DNA, ranging from roughly 0.2 to 27.4 ug, was extracted from sorted CD4+ and CD8+ cells. For healthy donor samples, the average read count was around 10 million for CD4+ cells and fewer than 14 million for CD8+ cells.

From the germline V gene, CDR1 is SNHLY and CDR2 is FYNNEI. V is pruned by 3 bases and J by 0 bases, leaving 1 base of the junction without a gene match. The CDR3 spans 14 residues, from the cysteine through the phenylalanine. This entry keeps only the CDR3 DNA: 42 bases, framed from base 1. The study deep-sequenced TCR repertoires of sorted CD4+ and CD8+ blood T cells from severe aplastic anemia patients and healthy subjects. Ficoll-Paque density gradient centrifugation was used to isolate peripheral blood mononuclear cells. Before DNA extraction, CD4+ and CD8+ T cells were sorted by FACS or by magnetic beads. Profiling of TCR beta VDJ combinations and CDR3 sequences used genomic DNA as the template. An Illumina HiSeq 2000 was used for TCR repertoire sequencing. For the original study's pipeline: Repertoire assessment relied on Simpson's diversity index, CDR3 size and DJ length profiles, and TRBV/TRBJ rearrangement plots. The most abundant DNA sequence in the deep sequencing data was defined as the immunodominant clone. CDR3 amino acid sequences were checked for sharing between subjects and were compared against published repertoires and the VDJdb database. TCRdb trimmed the raw reads at Q25, called clones with MiXCR and kept productive beta chains. Records with the same CDR3 protein are collapsed into one entry carrying the most frequent genes and DNA. The V and J calls and clone size are TCRdb's, not the authors'. The sample table records some 240,000 distinct CDR3 sequences; 34% of these occur just once. The ten most abundant clones make up approximately 1.2% of the sample.

The investigation overall reported the following: No significant difference in CD8+ Simpson's diversity was found between patients and healthy controls (P=0.060). Approximately 31 CD8+ CDR3 sequences were found in both patients and controls but appeared to be highly expressed in patients and within the immunodominant clones of the patients.

The sequence derives from a human donor in good health, serving as a control. The chain is made from TRBV2 and TRBJ2-7, with 8 bases matching TRBD2. The sequenced material came from sorted CD4+, CD8+, or CD8+CD57+ T cells (not recorded which) from PBMCs. The CDR3 has the sequence CASSDLAGSYEQYF. The DNA reads as follows: TGTGCCAGCAGTGACCTAGCGGGCTCCTACGAGCAGTACTTC. When the CDR3 is completed using the reference TRBV2 and TRBJ2-7 genes on either side, the full variable domain is EPEVTQTPSHQVTQMGQEVILRCVPISNHLYFYWYRQILGQKVEFLVSFYNNEISEKSEIFDDQFSVERPDGSNFTLKIRSTKLEDSAMYFCASSDLAGSYEQYFGPGTRLTVT.